This TCR beta chain emerged from a study of shared clonotypes between healthy human individuals. The overall study: Used for every donor were three CD4 naive, three CD4 memory, two CD8 naive and one CD8 memory plate.

Naive CD8 isolation took CD45RO-negative cells positively selected for CCR7 and excluded terminally differentiated effector memory CD45RA+ cells. Losses at the gene ends were 4 bases for V and 4 bases for J; bases not matched to a gene: 14. The CDR3 spans 18 residues. Germline V gene sequence: CDR1 SEHNR, CDR2 FQNEAQ (reference sequence). Profiling relied on immunoSEQ multiplex PCR, and the TCRdb table lists in-frame clones only, not all of them. The sample consists of around 1.9 million clones, under 95% of them appearing once. The TCR comes from a man aged 18 to 29 in good health. Some clones in this sample may be carry-over from other donors' samples. Sequenced: naive CD8+ T cells from PBMCs. This sequence joins TRBV7-9 and TRBJ2-1; TRBD2 matches at 9 bases. The CDR3: CASSSPDAGGGGYNEQFF. DNA for the CDR3: TGTGCCAGCAGCTCACCTGACGCGGGAGGGGGAGGGTACAATGAGCAGTTCTTC.